This T cell receptor (beta chain) was found in a study of technical replicates of blood from several donors (dated by TCRdb to 2017 to 2019). To note about this clone: There is no known antigen for this receptor. No base-level quality is on record; no much larger clone is a single base apart.

Here V drops 7 bases and J drops 5 bases, and the junction holds 3 bases not matched to any gene. Sequences MNHEY (CDR1) and SVGAGI (CDR2) are obtained from the germline V gene. Including the terminal cysteine and phenylalanine, the CDR3 comprises 12 residues. Just the 36-base CDR3 DNA is kept, in frame starting at base 1. The method was the immunoSEQ multiplex PCR assay. Not all clones reach the TCRdb copy of this immuneACCESS table, which keeps in-frame sequences only. Checked studies attribute under half of the gap to unresolved V genes and leave the rest unexplained. The sample table contains some 77,000 clones; only one count was recorded for about 91% of them. Around 0.42% of the sample is in the top ten clones.

The sequence links TRBV6-5 to TRBJ2-3; TRBD2 aligns with 7 central bases. The sample was T cells isolated from PBMCs. The receptor was derived from a human donor in good health. The DNA is TGTGCCAGCATCGGGGGGTTAGATACGCAGTATTTT. It specifies CASIGGLDTQYF.